This T cell receptor beta chain was profiled in a study of PD-L1 blockade in urothelial cancer. Germline V gene data show CDR1 as SGHRS and CDR2 as YFSETQ. With 4 bases removed from V and 3 bases from J, the gap between germline ends came to 10 bases. CDR3 length: 14 amino acids. Sequencing was performed with immunoSEQ multiplex PCR; in TCRdb, only in-frame clones are kept and a portion is missing. The sample records about 83,000 clones, about nine tenths being singletons. This material consisted of PBMCs, taken around atezolizumab (anti-PD-L1) treatment. The clonotype was recovered from a woman in her 70s with urothelial cancer. The chain carries TRBV5-1 and TRBJ1-4; possible D gene TRBD1, 6 bases. CDR3 sequence reads: CASSIDRPNEKLFF. Here the CDR3 DNA reads TGCGCCAGCAGCATTGACAGGCCTAATGAAAAACTGTTTTTT.